This TCR beta chain is drawn from a study of vaccination and CD4 T cells after COVID-19. Cultured CD4+ T-cell DNA underwent Oncomine TCR Beta short-read sequencing. TCRdb reprocessed the PCR reads with MiXCR, giving one entry per CDR3 protein. The table records 20,000 or so distinct CDR3 sequences, roughly 50% of them present only once. V lost 6 bases and J lost 3, with 14 bases in between. Looked up from germline, CDR1 is MDHEN and CDR2 is SYDVKM. There are 14 residues in the CDR3. Noted treatment: approximately 11-day PBMC culture with coronavirus spike peptide pools or control peptides (ViraFEST assay). For ViraFEST, peptide pools expanded antigen-specific T cells, after which the TCRs were sequenced. The sample holds a few counts of this clonotype. The antigen remains undetermined.

The source of this sequence is a human donor who had recovered from COVID-19. The chain uses TRBV28 and TRBJ1-1; perhaps TRBD1 as D (5 bases). The material sequenced was CD4+ T cells from blood, cultured in vitro, taken after SARS-CoV-2 vaccination. CDR3: CASSYMVGDTEAFF. The CDR3 nucleotides are TGTGCCAGCAGCTACATGGTGGGGGACACTGAAGCTTTCTTT.